These T cell receptor beta chains were read from a single sample in a study of cytomegalovirus exposure and HLA in healthy donors. Sequencing was performed with immunoSEQ multiplex PCR; in TCRdb, only in-frame clones are kept and a portion is missing. The table has more than 85,000 clones, 85% to 90% seen once. The sample taken for sequencing was PBMCs. These TCRs come from a woman aged 18-30 years in good health and CMV-seropositive. Both conserved end residues are part of each CDR3. Each record gives: CDR3 protein, J gene, V gene.

cdr3_aa: CASRGAWNYGYTF; j_call: TRBJ1-2; v_call: TRBV2
cdr3_aa: CAIRPQGSTYNEQFF; j_call: TRBJ2-1; v_call: TRBV10-3
cdr3_aa: CSVEGERNRGLYGYTF; j_call: TRBJ1-2; v_call: TRBV29-1
cdr3_aa: CASSVGETGISNTEAFF; j_call: TRBJ1-1; v_call: TRBV9
cdr3_aa: CASSLTFSHYQPQHF; j_call: TRBJ1-5; v_call: TRBV7-2
cdr3_aa: CASSYAQGRHNSPLHF; j_call: TRBJ1-6; v_call: TRBV6-5
cdr3_aa: CASRPITKRLSTDTQYF; j_call: TRBJ2-3; v_call: TRBV27
cdr3_aa: CASSLLGQGVETQYF; j_call: TRBJ2-5; v_call: TRBV5-1
cdr3_aa: CASSYGQGTNTEAFF; j_call: TRBJ1-1; v_call: TRBV6-5
cdr3_aa: CASSSDSYNSPLHF; j_call: TRBJ1-6; v_call: TRBV7-6
cdr3_aa: CASSPGQGGTFARRSGGKSNTQYF; j_call: TRBJ2-3; v_call: TRBV28
cdr3_aa: CASRPGLAGGQETQYF; j_call: TRBJ2-5; v_call: TRBV5-1
cdr3_aa: CASSLGGGQETQYF; j_call: TRBJ2-5; v_call: TRBV7-9
cdr3_aa: CASSFGRNSPLHF; j_call: TRBJ1-6; v_call: TRBV5-5
cdr3_aa: CASSKLGSTTIREAFF; j_call: TRBJ1-1; v_call: TRBV2
cdr3_aa: CSVWTGQETQYF; j_call: TRBJ2-5; v_call: TRBV29-1
cdr3_aa: CASSIEPDRATGYTF; j_call: TRBJ1-2; v_call: TRBV19
cdr3_aa: CASRSQGIGGNTIYF; j_call: TRBJ1-3; v_call: TRBV28
cdr3_aa: CASSDTSGRVNTGELFF; j_call: TRBJ2-2; v_call: TRBV6-1
cdr3_aa: CASSLAPMTPVDEKLFF; j_call: TRBJ1-4; v_call: TRBV7-9
cdr3_aa: CASALMDTSNYGYTF; j_call: TRBJ1-2; v_call: TRBV19
cdr3_aa: CASSSSGVSEQYF; j_call: TRBJ2-7; v_call: TRBV5-1
cdr3_aa: CASSSLRGSVYEQYF; j_call: TRBJ2-7; v_call: TRBV7-6
cdr3_aa: CASKVAGGGEQYF; j_call: TRBJ2-7; v_call: TRBV5-1
cdr3_aa: CASNRQGTNYGYTF; j_call: TRBJ1-2; v_call: TRBV6-1
cdr3_aa: CASSFGQEPYEQYF; j_call: TRBJ2-7; v_call: TRBV28
cdr3_aa: CASSRGTGQIGNEKLFF; j_call: TRBJ1-4; v_call: TRBV28
cdr3_aa: CASSLTAGVETQYF; j_call: TRBJ2-5; v_call: TRBV7-3
cdr3_aa: CASGLAGNQPQHF; j_call: TRBJ1-5; v_call: TRBV12-5
cdr3_aa: CASSLPGFRGYTF; j_call: TRBJ1-2; v_call: TRBV27
cdr3_aa: CASSSRTGESSDTQYF; j_call: TRBJ2-3; v_call: TRBV11-3
cdr3_aa: CASSQEGSGGGGYQETQYF; j_call: TRBJ2-5; v_call: TRBV4-1
cdr3_aa: CASSLALDIQETQYF; j_call: TRBJ2-5; v_call: TRBV7-9
cdr3_aa: CATRIQGAQPQHF; j_call: TRBJ1-5; v_call: TRBV15
cdr3_aa: CASSLGSGGRSYEQYF; j_call: TRBJ2-7; v_call: TRBV11-2
cdr3_aa: CASSYSRRTEAFF; j_call: TRBJ1-1; v_call: TRBV6-6
cdr3_aa: CASSLAPEGPQHF; j_call: TRBJ1-5; v_call: TRBV27
cdr3_aa: CASSYPGTGEAFF; j_call: TRBJ1-1; v_call: TRBV6-5
cdr3_aa: CASSESDRLKANYGYTF; j_call: TRBJ1-2; v_call: TRBV10-1
cdr3_aa: CASSLREGVVNTEAFF; j_call: TRBJ1-1; v_call: TRBV28
cdr3_aa: CASSEWNSGISYNEQFF; j_call: TRBJ2-1; v_call: TRBV6-1
cdr3_aa: CASSWGDSRTEAFF; j_call: TRBJ1-1; v_call: TRBV5-4
cdr3_aa: CSVRGAGTDTQYF; j_call: TRBJ2-3; v_call: TRBV29-1
cdr3_aa: CASSLSRDEQFF; j_call: TRBJ2-1; v_call: TRBV27
cdr3_aa: CASSLVNRATSSPLHF; j_call: TRBJ1-6; v_call: TRBV7-9
cdr3_aa: CASSPSGSWETQYF; j_call: TRBJ2-5; v_call: TRBV7-9
cdr3_aa: CARSLVSQGAGWDNQPQHF; j_call: TRBJ1-5; v_call: TRBV5-3
cdr3_aa: CSVEGDRDYEKLFF; j_call: TRBJ1-4; v_call: TRBV29-1
cdr3_aa: CASSKVRGSPRGYTF; j_call: TRBJ1-2; v_call: TRBV21-1
cdr3_aa: CASKGGSYSGNTIYF; j_call: TRBJ1-3; v_call: TRBV6-1
cdr3_aa: CASETLFGREGYTF; j_call: TRBJ1-2; v_call: TRBV6-5
cdr3_aa: CASSDGLSYEQYF; j_call: TRBJ2-7; v_call: TRBV2
cdr3_aa: CASSLSDFNQPQHF; j_call: TRBJ1-5; v_call: TRBV5-1
cdr3_aa: CATQGITEAFF; j_call: TRBJ1-1; v_call: TRBV19